The TCR beta chain described here comes from a study of T cells after yellow fever vaccination. General observations from the study: Primary-vaccination clones mostly resurfaced post-booster (roughly 97% CD4, about 87% CD8). On re-exposure, the response was weaker but peaked faster, at day 5 versus 15.

This clonotype was seen a handful of times. What it binds is not known. MiXCR, applied by TCRdb to the 5' RACE reads, yields one record per CDR3 protein. The sample has approximately 350,000 distinct CDR3 sequences, roughly 12% seen once; the top ten hold 18%. Germline loops: CDR1 SGHTA, CDR2 FQGTGA. There are 17 residues in the CDR3. The V and J ends lost 4 bases and 7 bases, in that order; junction bases with no gene match: 15. V is TRBV7-3 and J is TRBJ2-2; TRBD2 agrees at 7 bases. The source material was PBMCs, sampled on the day of the first yellow fever vaccination. This clonotype originated in a man aged 18 to 29 who received the YFV17D yellow fever vaccine. The CDR3 spells CASSSGGGRPYGGELFF. The DNA for the CDR3 is TGTGCCAGCAGCTCTGGGGGGGGACGGCCTTACGGCGGGGAGCTGTTTTTT.